This T cell receptor (beta chain) was captured by sequencing in a study of blood T cells in healthy people across ages. PCR was performed a second time for about 7 to 11 cycles using a sample-barcoded 5' primer and a J-beta primer mix. Every single cDNA molecule received a tag from a template-switch adaptor with 12 random nucleotides. Each CDR3 protein gets one entry after TCRdb re-called the 5' RACE reads with MiXCR. The repertoire includes roughly 800,000 distinct CDR3 sequences, 55% to 75% of them detected once, and roughly 20% sits in the top ten. The germline CDR1 and CDR2 sequences are SGHAT and FQNNGV. The ends were cut back, 6 bases at V and 11 bases at J, with 16 bases in the middle. The CDR3 spans 12 residues. In regard to this clonotype: The antigen is unknown.

Study-level results: Diversity estimated from one million T cells was considered an underestimate.

The V gene is TRBV11-2, the J gene TRBJ1-1; D is possibly TRBD1 (5 bases). This clonotype was sampled from a man between 25 and 39 years old in good health. The sample comprised blood. This CDR3 is CASRPIQEWAFF. The CDR3 DNA sequence: TGTGCCAGCAGACCAATACAGGAGTGGGCTTTCTTT.